These 5 T cell receptor beta chains were all obtained from the same sample, sequenced in a study of cytomegalovirus exposure and HLA in healthy donors (dated by TCRdb to about 2017). The method was the immunoSEQ multiplex PCR assay. For the multiplex PCR, a mixture combining 60 forward primers for TCR Vbeta segments and 13 reverse primers for TCR Jbeta segments was used. TCRdb provides this immuneACCESS table in a form limited to in-frame rearrangements. Some clones are lacking; in checked studies, under half of them reflect an unresolved V gene, and why the rest are absent is not known. This sample lists some 150,000 clones; 70% were detected once. The ten most abundant clones make up approximately 2% of the sample. Sequences were obtained from PBMCs. The source is a woman aged 55-70 years in good health and CMV-seropositive.

The V and J genes are TRBV6-6 and TRBJ2-3, with D unclear. The CDR3 spans 14 residues. Germline CDR1 and CDR2: MNHNY and SVGAGI (reference sequence). Trimming cost V 3 bases and J 0 bases, with 7 bases left between them. The CDR3 nucleotides read TGTGCCAGCAGTTATGTGGAGAGCACAGATACGCAGTATTTT. Its translation is CASSYVESTDTQYF.

The sample holds one count of this clone. The CDR3 DNA reads as TGTGCCAGCAGTTTCTCCCCGGGACAGGGGGACAATGAGCAGTTCTTC. Translation: CASSFSPGQGDNEQFF. The rearrangement uses TRBV28 and TRBJ2-1; 11 bases match TRBD1. The CDR3 contains 16 residues. Germline lookup yields CDR1 MDHEN and CDR2 SYDVKM. After removal of 3 bases from V and 5 bases from J, the junction contained 6 bases not matched to a gene.

The DNA of the CDR3 is TGTGCCAGTAGTACGTCCGGGACAGATTACAATGAGCAGTTCTTC. Protein product: CASSTSGTDYNEQFF. This chain connects TRBV19 to TRBJ2-1; TRBD1 aligns across 7 bases. Germline assignment: CDR1 LNHDA and CDR2 SQIVND (reference sequence). The junction had 7 bases not matched to a gene; V was cut back by 4 bases and J by 4 bases. The CDR3 runs to 15 residues.

This sequence joins TRBV5-8 and TRBJ2-3; no reliable D call. Trimming left V 3 bases short and J 4 bases short, with 12 bases between. Per germline, CDR1 SGHTS and CDR2 YDEGEE. This CDR3 comprises 14 residues. CDR3 sequence (DNA): TGTGCCAGCAGCTCACCTCGGTCGGCAGATACGCAGTATTTT. Its protein is CASSSPRSADTQYF.

This chain links TRBV11-2 with TRBJ1-2, with D hard to call. The CDR3 covers 15 residues. V lost 0 bases and J lost 4, with 12 bases in between. Germline values: CDR1 SGHAT, CDR2 FQNNGV. The DNA of the CDR3 is TGTGCCAGCAGCTTAGAACCAGCGGTTGTCTATGGCTACACCTTC. Its translation is CASSLEPAVVYGYTF.